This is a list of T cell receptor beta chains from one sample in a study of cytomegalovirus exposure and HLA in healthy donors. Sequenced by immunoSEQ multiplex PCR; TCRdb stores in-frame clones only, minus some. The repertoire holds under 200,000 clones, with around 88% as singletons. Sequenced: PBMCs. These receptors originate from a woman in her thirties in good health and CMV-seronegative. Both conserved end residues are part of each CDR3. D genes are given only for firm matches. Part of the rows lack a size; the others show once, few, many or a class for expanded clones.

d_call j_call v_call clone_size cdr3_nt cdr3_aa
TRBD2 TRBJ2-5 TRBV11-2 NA TGTGCCAGCAGCAGAGGACTAGCGGGGAAGAAGACCCAGTACTTC CASSRGLAGKKTQYF
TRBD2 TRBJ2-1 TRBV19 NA TGTGCCAGTAGTACCAGACTAGCGGAGTCCTACAATGAGCAGTTCTTC CASSTRLAESYNEQFF
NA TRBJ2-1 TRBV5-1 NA TGCGCCAGCAGCCTTACCAGTCGCTCCTACAATGAGCAGTTCTTC CASSLTSRSYNEQFF
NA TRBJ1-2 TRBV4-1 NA TGCGCCAGCAGCCGCGGAAAGGGGTTAGGCCAGAACTATGGCTACACCTTC CASSRGKGLGQNYGYTF
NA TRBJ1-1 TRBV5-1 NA TGCGCCAGCAGCTTGGGACACGGCGACACTGAAGCTTTCTTT CASSLGHGDTEAFF
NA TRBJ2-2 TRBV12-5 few TGTGCTAGTGGTTTGTCTACCGGGGAGCTGTTTTTT CASGLSTGELFF
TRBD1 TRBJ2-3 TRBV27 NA TGTGCCAGCACCCCCACAGGGACAGGGTACACAGATACGCAGTATTTT CASTPTGTGYTDTQYF
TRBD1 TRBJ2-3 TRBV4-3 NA TGCGCCAGCAGCCAAGGGTCGGGACAGGGGGAGTATTTT CASSQGSGQGEYF
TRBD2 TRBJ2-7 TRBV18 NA TGTGCCAGCTCACCTGTTTTGGGGACTAGCGGACACTACGAGCAGTACTTC CASSPVLGTSGHYEQYF
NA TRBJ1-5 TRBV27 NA TGTGCCAGCAGTTCCCCGTCCCACATGGCGCCCCAGCATTTT CASSSPSHMAPQHF
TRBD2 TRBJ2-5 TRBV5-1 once TGCGCCAGCAGCTATAAGGGACTAGCGGGAGGGAACCAAGAGACCCAGTACTTC CASSYKGLAGGNQETQYF